A single sample is the source of the 22 T cell receptor beta chains below, sequenced in a study of CD8 T cells in ankylosing spondylitis (dated by TCRdb to about 2017). Libraries were prepared through 5' RACE. The sequencing machine was an Illumina HiSeq 2500. Clones were called with MiXCR by TCRdb after fastp trimmed the public reads at Q25, and only in-frame beta chains were retained. Rows are unified per CDR3 protein, each entry keeping the most common DNA and genes. This sample gives roughly 120,000 distinct CDR3 sequences in total; around 13% of them show up just once. The ten largest account for almost 3% of the sample. The specimen was blood, either unsorted or a sorted T cell fraction (not recorded which). The receptors were gathered from a female donor with ankylosing spondylitis or in good health (not recorded which).

Details on this clonotype: A clone one base away is much larger, so this may be a read error. The rearrangement links TRBV5-1 to TRBJ2-3; tentative D call: TRBD2 (5 bases). CDR1 and CDR2 (germline): SGHRS, YFSETQ. This CDR3 is built from 13 residues. The germline V and J ends were trimmed by 4 bases and 4 bases, with 10 bases remaining between them. In nucleotides, the CDR3 is TGCGCCAGCAGCCAGCCACTAGCAGATACGCAGTATTTT. The encoded protein is CASSQPLADTQYF.

The chain employs TRBV20-1 and TRBJ1-5; 8 nucleotides line up with TRBD1. The CDR3 extends over 14 amino acids. The V segment lost 0 bases and the J segment 4 bases; nucleotides outside the gene matches: 2. CDR1 is DFQATT and CDR2 is SNEGSKA in the germline V gene (reference sequence). The CDR3 nucleotides are TGCAGTGCTAGAGAGGACAGGGAGAATCAGCCCCAGCATTTT. This translates into CSAREDRENQPQHF.

This clonotype has just a few counts. J is TRBJ2-6 and V is TRBV9; tentatively, D is TRBD1 or TRBD2 (5 bases each). The CDR3 spans 15 residues. V was trimmed by 2 bases and J by 2 bases, leaving 8 bases between them. Germline CDR1 and CDR2: SGDLS and YYNGEE. CDR3 sequence reads: CASSVGVTGANVLTF. CDR3 nucleotides: TGTGCCAGCAGCGTGGGGGTAACTGGGGCCAACGTCCTGACTTTC.

The chain is built from TRBV5-1 and TRBJ1-4; tentatively, D is TRBD1 (6 bases). The V end was cut by 4 bases, the J end by 1 base, with 11 bases between. This CDR3 spans 15 amino acids. Germline loops: CDR1 SGHRS, CDR2 YFSETQ. The CDR3 loop is CASSPLQGTNEKLFF. As DNA, the CDR3 is TGCGCCAGCAGCCCTTTACAGGGAACTAATGAAAAACTGTTTTTT.

This clonotype was seen repeatedly, ten times or more. The chain carries TRBV5-1 and TRBJ2-7; TRBD1 matches at 9 bases. CDR3 length equals 14 residues. J lost 5 bases, V lost 8 bases, and 11 bases had no gene match. Germline V lookup: CDR1 SGHRS, CDR2 YFSETQ. The CDR3 here is CASHPGTGRNEQYF. Here the CDR3 DNA reads TGCGCCAGTCATCCCGGGACAGGGAGGAACGAGCAGTACTTC.

Only a few counts were recorded for this clonotype. The V call is TRBV7-8, the J call TRBJ2-1; TRBD2 aligns across 7 bases. Germline assignment: CDR1 SGHVS and CDR2 FQNEAQ. The CDR3 has 13 amino acids. The J segment lost 11 bases and the V segment lost 0 bases, leaving 4 bases of the junction unmatched. The CDR3 spells CASSLAGGPQQFF. The CDR3 DNA follows: TGTGCCAGCAGCTTAGCGGGAGGGCCCCAGCAGTTCTTC.

This clonotype was counted at least ten times. This sequence joins TRBV20-1 and TRBJ2-1; 9 bases match TRBD2. The V gene's germline CDR1 is DFQATT and CDR2 SNEGSKA (reference sequence). CDR3 size: 16 residues. J was trimmed by 4 bases and V by 1 base; bases with no gene match: 8. The CDR3 nucleotides read TGCAGTGCTAGAGTTAGGACTAGCGCGACATACAATGAGCAGTTCTTC. Its protein is CSARVRTSATYNEQFF.

This clonotype was observed at least ten times. The chain has TRBV5-1 and TRBJ1-1; TRBD1 matches 8 bases. In germline, CDR1 is SGHRS, CDR2 YFSETQ. J lost 7 bases, V lost 0 bases, and 8 bases had no gene match. The CDR3 runs 15 residues. CDR3 in amino acids: CASSLAWTGLDEAFF. The CDR3 DNA sequence: TGCGCCAGCAGCTTGGCTTGGACAGGGTTGGATGAAGCTTTCTTT.

This clonotype has at least ten counts. This rearrangement joins TRBV29-1 to TRBJ2-1; no clear D. V gave up 4 bases and J gave up 2 bases, with 6 bases separating them. Germline-derived CDR1 and CDR2 are SQVTM and ANQGSEA. This CDR3 spans 12 amino acids. In DNA form, the CDR3 reads TGCAGCGTTGTCAGCACCTACAATGAGCAGTTCTTC. Translated: CSVVSTYNEQFF.

The chain uses TRBV11-2 and TRBJ2-1, with a possible D match to TRBD2 (6 bases). The V and J ends lost 8 bases and 7 bases respectively, with 18 bases between them. Germline assignment: CDR1 SGHAT and CDR2 FQNNGV. There are 14 residues in the CDR3. The chain's CDR3 is CASLGGKPSNEQFF. CDR3 DNA sequence: TGTGCCAGCCTAGGAGGGAAACCCTCGAATGAGCAGTTCTTC.

There are a few counts of this clonotype. The chain carries TRBV7-3 and TRBJ2-3; D might be TRBD2 (6 bases). CDR1 SGHTA and CDR2 FQGTGA come from the germline V gene. V lost 3 bases, J lost 6 bases, and 16 bases lay in between. The CDR3 sequence is 15 residues long. The CDR3 nucleotides are TGTGCCAGCAGCTTGGGACTCCAGGTGGTGGATACGCAGTATTTT. Translation: CASSLGLQVVDTQYF.

This clonotype has a count of ten or more. The chain has TRBV5-5 and TRBJ2-1; 9 bases align to TRBD2. This CDR3 comprises 15 residues. Trimming removed 8 bases from V and 1 base from J; junction bases left unmatched: 7. The V gene's germline CDR1 is SGHKS and CDR2 YYEKEE (reference sequence). The CDR3 region is CASLEAGGSYNEQFF. The CDR3 DNA reads as TGTGCCAGTTTGGAGGCGGGGGGGTCCTACAATGAGCAGTTCTTC.

CDR3 coding DNA: TGTGCCAGCAGCCTCACAGCAACCGGGGAGCTGTTTTTT. Its translation is CASSLTATGELFF. The rearrangement joins TRBV5-8 to TRBJ2-2; D not certain. The length of the CDR3 is 13 residues. Trimming cost V 4 bases and J 5 bases, with 9 bases left between them. The germline gives CDR1 SGHTS, CDR2 YDEGEE.

The chain has TRBV6-6 and TRBJ1-5; D gene unclear. Germline assignment: CDR1 MNHNY and CDR2 SVGAGI (reference sequence). V was shortened by 2 bases and J by 7 bases, with 6 bases between the two germline ends. The CDR3 sequence is 12 residues long. The CDR3: CASSYVEQPQHF. The CDR3 DNA is TGTGCCAGCAGTTACGTCGAGCAGCCCCAGCATTTT.

The rearrangement uses TRBV28 and TRBJ2-2; D might be TRBD1 (6 bases). V shed 6 bases and J shed 5 bases, with 10 bases lying between them. The CDR3 is made up of 13 amino acids. From germline, CDR1 is MDHEN and CDR2 SYDVKM. DNA of the CDR3: TGTGCCAGCAGACTCACAGGGACCGGGGAGCTGTTTTTT. This translates into CASRLTGTGELFF.

The chain joins TRBV11-2 to TRBJ2-1; TRBD2 matches 7 bases. Germline CDR1 and CDR2: SGHAT and FQNNGV. V lost 2 bases, J lost 0 bases, and 7 bases stayed unmatched. The CDR3 contains 17 residues. CDR3 coding DNA: TGTGCCAGCAGCTTAATGGCTAGCGGAGCCTCCTACAATGAGCAGTTCTTC. This encodes CASSLMASGASYNEQFF. Combining the CDR3 with reference TRBV11-2 and TRBJ2-1 gives the whole variable domain EAGVAQSPRYKIIEKRQSVAFWCNPISGHATLYWYQQILGQGPKLLIQFQNNGVVDDSQLPKDRFSAERLKGVDSTLKIQPAKLEDSAVYLCASSLMASGASYNEQFFGPGTRLTVL.

This clonotype showed up many times. This rearrangement joins TRBV5-8 to TRBJ1-1; tentative D call: TRBD1 (5 bases). Trimming took off 3 bases at V and 10 bases at J, with 16 bases between the two ends. CDR1 SGHTS and CDR2 YDEGEE come from the germline V gene. The CDR3 has 13 residues. The CDR3 nucleotides read TGTGCCAGCAGCTCAGGGATCAGTCGGTTAGCTTTCTTT. Translating it yields CASSSGISRLAFF.

The chain couples TRBV18 to TRBJ2-3; D call uncertain. The CDR3 is 12 amino acids. Germline CDR1 reads KGHSH; CDR2 reads LQKENI. Trimming stripped 3 bases from V and 2 bases from J, with 3 bases between. CDR3: CASSPVTDTQYF. DNA for the CDR3: TGTGCCAGCTCACCCGTCACAGATACGCAGTATTTT. Full variable domain (rest looked up from reference TRBV18 and TRBJ2-3): NAGVMQNPRHLVRRRGQEARLRCSPMKGHSHVYWYRQLPEEGLKFMVYLQKENIIDESGMPKERFSAEFPKEGPSILRIQQVVRGDSAAYFCASSPVTDTQYFGPGTRLTVL.

With respect to this clonotype: A much larger clone lies one base from this, so it may be a read error. The chain carries TRBV7-2 and TRBJ2-2, with unresolved D. The CDR3 is made up of 12 amino acids. CDR1 and CDR2 (germline): SGHTA, FQGNSA. Trimming left V 7 bases short and J 7 bases short, with 10 bases between. CDR3 nucleotide sequence: TGTGCCAGCAACTTCAGTTTCGGGGAGCTGTTTTTT. This encodes CASNFSFGELFF.

Many counts were recorded for this clonotype. This chain links TRBV6-5 with TRBJ2-7; unclear D gene. This CDR3 is built from 12 residues. Germline V gene data show CDR1 as MNHEY and CDR2 as SVGAGI. Trimming removed 3 bases from V and 6 bases from J, with 9 bases in between. CDR3 loop: CASSYRGGEQYF. The CDR3 DNA is TGTGCCAGCAGTTATCGCGGTGGCGAGCAGTACTTC.

Note on this clonotype: Since a much larger clone is just one base distant, this may be a read error. The chain uses TRBV5-1 and TRBJ2-4; D unclear. CDR3 length: 18 amino acids. CDR1 is SGHRS, CDR2 YFSETQ, per germline. CDR3 loop: CASGLLGPHPLAKNIQYF. The CDR3 DNA is TGCGCCAGCGGCTTGCTCGGCCCCCACCCTTTAGCCAAAAACATTCAGTACTTC.

The sample holds a few counts of this clonotype. J is TRBJ1-4 and V is TRBV18; D perhaps matches TRBD1 (6 bases). Trimming cost V 1 base and J 3 bases, with 15 bases left between them. Germline-derived CDR1 and CDR2 are KGHSH and LQKENI. CDR3 size: 17 residues. The DNA of the CDR3 is TGTGCCAGCTCACCACAGTCCCGGACAGCCTCTAATGAAAAACTGTTTTTT. Translation: CASSPQSRTASNEKLFF.